The rows below give T cell receptor beta chains drawn from one sample of a study of T cell changes during pregnancy in multiple sclerosis. TCRdb's copy holds only in-frame clones and misses some; the assay was immunoSEQ multiplex PCR. This table holds some 34,000 clones, around 92% found once. The material was CD4+ T cells from peripheral blood mononuclear cells, obtained in the third trimester of pregnancy. Receptors originate from a female donor in good health, enrolled as a control in a pregnancy study. Both conserved end residues are part of each CDR3. D genes are given only for firm matches. Size tells how often a clone was seen (once, few, many) or the class of an expanded clone, and some rows leave it out.

v_gene: TRBV28
d_gene: TRBD2
abundance: -
j_gene: TRBJ2-1
CDR3nt: TGTGCCAGCAGTCCCCCAATGTGCGGGGGGCTGGGAAATGAGCAGTTCTTC
CDR3aa: CASSPPMCGGLGNEQFF

v_gene: TRBV11-3
d_gene: -
abundance: -
j_gene: TRBJ2-7
CDR3nt: TGTGCCAGCAGCAAGGGGGACGAGCAGTACTTC
CDR3aa: CASSKGDEQYF

v_gene: TRBV10-3
d_gene: -
abundance: -
j_gene: TRBJ1-6
CDR3nt: TGTGCCATCGCCCTGGACAGCCCGGCAAATTCACCCCTCCACTTT
CDR3aa: CAIALDSPANSPLHF

v_gene: TRBV4-3
d_gene: TRBD1
abundance: -
j_gene: TRBJ2-5
CDR3nt: TGCGCCAGCAGCCAAGGGACAGGGGCTCAGGGGGAGACCCAGTACTTC
CDR3aa: CASSQGTGAQGETQYF

v_gene: TRBV7-2
d_gene: TRBD1
abundance: -
j_gene: TRBJ2-7
CDR3nt: TGTGCCAGCAGCTTAGGCGGACAGGGCCGCTACGAGCAGTACTTC
CDR3aa: CASSLGGQGRYEQYF

v_gene: TRBV4-3
d_gene: -
abundance: -
j_gene: TRBJ2-5
CDR3nt: TGCGCCAGCAGCCAAGATCCAGGGCCGCAAGAGACCCAGTACTTC
CDR3aa: CASSQDPGPQETQYF

v_gene: TRBV27
d_gene: -
abundance: -
j_gene: TRBJ1-2
CDR3nt: TGTGCCAGCAGTGCCGACAGTCTCAGATCCGGCTACACCTTC
CDR3aa: CASSADSLRSGYTF

v_gene: TRBV7-3
d_gene: TRBD1
abundance: -
j_gene: TRBJ2-1
CDR3nt: TGTGCCAGCAGGCTGGACAGGGTAGCCGTCAATGAGCAGTTCTTC
CDR3aa: CASRLDRVAVNEQFF

v_gene: TRBV5-6
d_gene: TRBD2
abundance: -
j_gene: TRBJ2-7
CDR3nt: TGTGCCAGCAGCTTCTCTAGCGGGGGCTTTTACGAGCAGTACTTC
CDR3aa: CASSFSSGGFYEQYF

v_gene: TRBV6-5
d_gene: -
abundance: once
j_gene: TRBJ2-1
CDR3nt: TGTGCCAGCAGTCGGACTATCTACAATGAGCAGTTCTTC
CDR3aa: CASSRTIYNEQFF

v_gene: TRBV6-5
d_gene: -
abundance: -
j_gene: TRBJ2-2
CDR3nt: TGTGCCGGGCGGGACTCTAAGGCCGGGGAGCTGTTTTTT
CDR3aa: CAGRDSKAGELFF

v_gene: TRBV7-9
d_gene: TRBD1
abundance: -
j_gene: TRBJ2-2
CDR3nt: TGTGCCAGCAGCGCCTACAGGGGTCCCGGGGAGCTGTTTTTT
CDR3aa: CASSAYRGPGELFF

v_gene: TRBV11-2
d_gene: -
abundance: -
j_gene: TRBJ1-2
CDR3nt: TGTGCCAGCAGCCTGGACAGCGTCTATGGCTACACCTTC
CDR3aa: CASSLDSVYGYTF

v_gene: TRBV7-2
d_gene: -
abundance: -
j_gene: TRBJ1-2
CDR3nt: TGTGCCAGCAGCTTAGAGAGGGCCCGGGACTATGGCTACACCTTC
CDR3aa: CASSLERARDYGYTF

v_gene: TRBV5-5
d_gene: -
abundance: -
j_gene: TRBJ1-6
CDR3nt: TGTGCCAGCAGCTTGAGGGCAGGGGTCAATTCACCCCTCCACTTT
CDR3aa: CASSLRAGVNSPLHF

v_gene: TRBV7-9
d_gene: TRBD1
abundance: -
j_gene: TRBJ1-2
CDR3nt: TGTGCCAGCAGCTTTTCGACAGGGGCCTATGGCTACACCTTC
CDR3aa: CASSFSTGAYGYTF

v_gene: TRBV6-8
d_gene: -
abundance: -
j_gene: TRBJ2-5
CDR3nt: TGTGCCAGCATGGACTGCCAGGGGGAGACCCAGTACTTC
CDR3aa: CASMDCQGETQYF

v_gene: TRBV14
d_gene: -
abundance: -
j_gene: TRBJ2-1
CDR3nt: TGTGCCAGCAGCCCCCCGGAGTACAATGAGCAGTTCTTC
CDR3aa: CASSPPEYNEQFF

v_gene: TRBV4-3
d_gene: -
abundance: -
j_gene: TRBJ1-2
CDR3nt: TGCGCCAGCAGCCCAACTCCTGGAGACAGCAACTATGGCTACACCTTC
CDR3aa: CASSPTPGDSNYGYTF

v_gene: TRBV5-5
d_gene: -
abundance: -
j_gene: TRBJ2-3
CDR3nt: TGTGCCAGCAGCTTCCCCTCTAGCACAGATACGCAGTATTTT
CDR3aa: CASSFPSSTDTQYF

v_gene: TRBV2
d_gene: TRBD2
abundance: -
j_gene: TRBJ2-1
CDR3nt: TGTGCCAGCAGTGAAATGGCTAGCGGGGGGGCCAATGAGCAGTTCTTC
CDR3aa: CASSEMASGGANEQFF

v_gene: TRBV18
d_gene: -
abundance: once
j_gene: TRBJ1-4
CDR3nt: TGTGCCAGCTCACCCCGCGGCGGGGAAAAACTGTTTTTT
CDR3aa: CASSPRGGEKLFF

v_gene: TRBV5-1
d_gene: TRBD1
abundance: -
j_gene: TRBJ1-2
CDR3nt: TGCGCCAGCAGCTTGGTTAGGGGACAGGGAATTTATGGCTACACCTTC
CDR3aa: CASSLVRGQGIYGYTF

v_gene: TRBV18
d_gene: TRBD1
abundance: -
j_gene: TRBJ1-1
CDR3nt: TGTGCCAGCTCAGAACAAAAAACAGGGGCGAACACTGAAGCTTTCTTT
CDR3aa: CASSEQKTGANTEAFF

v_gene: TRBV23-1
d_gene: -
abundance: -
j_gene: TRBJ1-6
CDR3nt: TGCGCCAGCAGCCGATTTGTACAGGGCTCCCCTCGTTCCTCCTATAATTCACCCCTCCACTTT
CDR3aa: CASSRFVQGSPRSSYNSPLHF

v_gene: TRBV7-2
d_gene: TRBD1
abundance: once
j_gene: TRBJ1-2
CDR3nt: TGTGCCAGCAGCGAGCTACAGGGGGCGGGAGGCTACACCTTC
CDR3aa: CASSELQGAGGYTF

v_gene: TRBV5-4
d_gene: TRBD1
abundance: -
j_gene: TRBJ1-2
CDR3nt: TGTGCCAGCACGGGACAGCGCACCTATGGCTACACCTTC
CDR3aa: CASTGQRTYGYTF

v_gene: TRBV7-2
d_gene: -
abundance: -
j_gene: TRBJ2-1
CDR3nt: TGTGCCAGCAGCTTGGCAGGGCGCGACAATGAGCAGTTCTTC
CDR3aa: CASSLAGRDNEQFF

v_gene: TRBV28
d_gene: TRBD1
abundance: once
j_gene: TRBJ1-2
CDR3nt: TGTGCCAGCAGTTGGGACAGGGGAAATGGCTACACCTTC
CDR3aa: CASSWDRGNGYTF

v_gene: TRBV30
d_gene: -
abundance: once
j_gene: TRBJ1-6
CDR3nt: TGTGCCTGGGGGGGGTGGGCATCACCCCTCCACTTT
CDR3aa: CAWGGWASPLHF

v_gene: TRBV5-6
d_gene: -
abundance: -
j_gene: TRBJ2-7
CDR3nt: TGTGCCAGCAGCTTGCCAGGGCCGCCCTACGAGCAGTACTTC
CDR3aa: CASSLPGPPYEQYF

v_gene: TRBV2
d_gene: TRBD1
abundance: -
j_gene: TRBJ1-2
CDR3nt: TGTGCCAGCAGAGCCGGGACAGACTATGGCTACACCTTC
CDR3aa: CASRAGTDYGYTF

v_gene: TRBV21-1
d_gene: -
abundance: -
j_gene: TRBJ1-4
CDR3nt: TGTGCCGGATCGCGGATTGGAGAAAAACTGTTTTTT
CDR3aa: CAGSRIGEKLFF

v_gene: TRBV5-1
d_gene: TRBD1
abundance: -
j_gene: TRBJ2-3
CDR3nt: TGCGCCAGCAGCTCCCCTCCGGGACAGGGCCCCACAGATACGCAGTATTTT
CDR3aa: CASSSPPGQGPTDTQYF

v_gene: TRBV7-3
d_gene: TRBD1
abundance: -
j_gene: TRBJ1-2
CDR3nt: TGTGCCAGCAGCCGCGGACAGGGCTATGGCTACACCTTC
CDR3aa: CASSRGQGYGYTF

v_gene: TRBV13
d_gene: -
abundance: -
j_gene: TRBJ2-1
CDR3nt: TGTGCCAGCAGAAGAGGGATATACAATGAGCAGTTCTTC
CDR3aa: CASRRGIYNEQFF

v_gene: TRBV18
d_gene: -
abundance: -
j_gene: TRBJ1-1
CDR3nt: TGTGCCAGCTCACGAGAGAACACTGAAGCTTTCTTT
CDR3aa: CASSRENTEAFF

v_gene: TRBV7-2
d_gene: -
abundance: -
j_gene: TRBJ2-3
CDR3nt: TGTGCCAGCAAAAGACCTAGCGCCACAGATACGCAGTATTTT
CDR3aa: CASKRPSATDTQYF

v_gene: TRBV7-9
d_gene: TRBD2
abundance: -
j_gene: TRBJ2-1
CDR3nt: TGTGCCAGCAGAAGAGCGGGGGGGGTTAATGAGCAGTTCTTC
CDR3aa: CASRRAGGVNEQFF

v_gene: TRBV14
d_gene: -
abundance: -
j_gene: TRBJ1-5
CDR3nt: TGTGCCAGCAGCCAAGGGGGGGGCAATCAGCCCCAGCATTTT
CDR3aa: CASSQGGGNQPQHF

v_gene: TRBV5-5
d_gene: -
abundance: -
j_gene: TRBJ1-1
CDR3nt: TGTGCCAGCAGCTTGTATCTGACAGCGATGAACACTGAAGCTTTCTTT
CDR3aa: CASSLYLTAMNTEAFF

v_gene: TRBV18
d_gene: TRBD1
abundance: -
j_gene: TRBJ2-7
CDR3nt: TGTGCCAGCTCCCGACAGGGGGCCTACGAGCAGTACTTC
CDR3aa: CASSRQGAYEQYF

v_gene: TRBV7-3
d_gene: TRBD1
abundance: -
j_gene: TRBJ1-1
CDR3nt: TGTGCCAGCAGCTGGACAGGGAGCACTGAAGCTTTCTTT
CDR3aa: CASSWTGSTEAFF

v_gene: TRBV7-2
d_gene: -
abundance: -
j_gene: TRBJ2-5
CDR3nt: TGTGCCAGCAGCCCGGGACTAGGGGGCGGTGAGACCCAGTACTTC
CDR3aa: CASSPGLGGGETQYF

v_gene: TRBV5-4
d_gene: TRBD1
abundance: -
j_gene: TRBJ1-6
CDR3nt: TGTGCCAGCACCAACTCCGGGACAGGGGGTTCACCCCTCCACTTT
CDR3aa: CASTNSGTGGSPLHF